This TCR beta chain was sequenced for a study of blood T cell repertoires in COVID-19. There are 17 residues in the CDR3. From germline, CDR1 is SGHNT and CDR2 YYREEE (reference sequence). J was trimmed by 2 bases and V by 7 bases; bases with no gene match: 14. Profiled with immunoSEQ multiplex PCR; TCRdb holds only in-frame clones, not every one. The table records 200,000 to 250,000 clones, around nine tenths of them present only once. The specimen sequenced was peripheral blood. V is TRBV5-4 and J is TRBJ2-4, with 8 positions matching TRBD1. This receptor was obtained from a woman aged 55-69 years who had recovered from COVID-19. CDR3 DNA: TGTGCCAGCTCGACAGGGGCCCGAAGGGGTACCAAAAACATTCAGTACTTC. Amino acids: CASSTGARRGTKNIQYF.